The 16 T cell receptor beta chains given below trace back to one sample, sequenced in a study of shared clonotypes between healthy human individuals. The assay was immunoSEQ multiplex PCR, and TCRdb's table has in-frame clones only and misses some. The data hold roughly 330,000 clones, with around 74% observed a single time. The sequencing input was memory CD4+ T cells sorted from blood. Subset noted: CD45RA-negative fraction. These receptors came from a man aged 25-40 years in good health.

The chain combines TRBV4-3 with TRBJ2-1; D is unclear. The germline gives CDR1 LGHNA, CDR2 YSLEER. The CDR3 consists of 18 residues. V lost 0 bases to trimming and J lost 2 bases, with 17 bases between them. The CDR3 protein is CASSQDIRSASPYNEQFF. CDR3 DNA sequence: TGCGCCAGCAGCCAAGATATACGGAGCGCAAGCCCCTACAATGAGCAGTTCTTC.

The J gene is TRBJ1-2, the V gene TRBV27; D gene ambiguous. This CDR3 spans 14 amino acids. Germline V gives CDR1 MNHEY, CDR2 SMNVEV (reference sequence). V lost 0 bases to trimming and J lost 5 bases, with 10 bases between them. For the CDR3, the DNA is TGTGCCAGCAGTTTATCTCGTCCGGAATATGGCTACACCTTC. Its protein is CASSLSRPEYGYTF.

This chain joins TRBV10-3 and TRBJ1-5; D is perhaps TRBD1 (5 bases). Trimming stripped 1 base from V and 4 bases from J, with 8 bases between. In germline, CDR1 is ENHRY, CDR2 SYGVKD. The CDR3 has 14 residues. In DNA form, the CDR3 reads TGTGCCATCAGTGAGTGGGGCGGTAATCAGCCCCAGCATTTT. Its protein product is CAISEWGGNQPQHF.

The chain recombines TRBV19 with TRBJ2-5; TRBD1 agrees at 9 bases. The ends lost 6 bases at V and 5 bases at J; junction bases unmatched: 13. Per the germline V gene, CDR1 is LNHDA and CDR2 is SQIVND (reference sequence). The CDR3 consists of 16 residues. CDR3 nucleotide sequence: TGTGCCAGTAGGCCCACTCACAGGGGGCGCTCGGAGACCCAGTACTTC. This gives the protein CASRPTHRGRSETQYF.

This clone was observed a few times. V and J are TRBV5-1 and TRBJ2-7; 11 bases are a match to TRBD1. This CDR3 is built from 14 residues. Germline CDR1 SGHRS, CDR2 YFSETQ. Losses at the gene ends were 2 bases for V and 5 bases for J; bases not matched to a gene: 3. This CDR3 is CASSFGQGAHEQYF. DNA of the CDR3: TGCGCCAGCAGCTTTGGACAGGGGGCCCACGAGCAGTACTTC. Full variable domain (outside the CDR3, taken from reference TRBV5-1 and TRBJ2-7): KAGVTQTPRYLIKTRGQQVTLSCSPISGHRSVSWYQQTPGQGLQFLFEYFSETQRNKGNFPGRFSGRQFSNSRSEMNVSTLELGDSALYLCASSFGQGAHEQYFGPGTRLTVT.

CDR3 sequence reads: CAISEGRGYGYTF. CDR3 sequence (DNA): TGTGCCATCAGTGAGGGGCGTGGGTATGGCTACACCTTC. The chain recombines TRBV10-3 with TRBJ1-2; the D is unclear. Trimming pared 2 bases from V and 5 bases from J, leaving 9 bases between. The CDR3 loop spans 13 amino acids. Germline V lookup: CDR1 ENHRY, CDR2 SYGVKD.

The chain recombines TRBV6-5 with TRBJ2-5, with 9 bases identical to TRBD1. CDR3 size: 16 residues. The V gene's germline CDR1 is MNHEY and CDR2 SVGAGI. V shed 0 bases, J shed 5 bases, and the junction held 7 bases outside the gene matches. CDR3 nucleotides: TGTGCCAGCAGTTACTCAACAGGGGGCGTCACGGAGACCCAGTACTTC. This codes for CASSYSTGGVTETQYF.

This chain's CDR3 is CASSPRESEKLFF. In DNA form, the CDR3 reads TGTGCCAGCTCTCCGAGGGAGAGCGAAAAACTGTTTTTT. The chain is built from TRBV18 and TRBJ1-4; D is uncertain. The CDR3 loop spans 13 amino acids. CDR1 and CDR2 (germline): KGHSH, LQKENI. The ends were cut back, 6 bases at V and 8 bases at J, with 13 bases in the middle. Using reference TRBV18 and TRBJ1-4 for the parts outside the CDR3, the full variable domain is NAGVMQNPRHLVRRRGQEARLRCSPMKGHSHVYWYRQLPEEGLKFMVYLQKENIIDESGMPKERFSAEFPKEGPSILRIQQVVRGDSAAYFCASSPRESEKLFFGSGTQLSVL.

The chain links TRBV5-1 to TRBJ1-5; maybe TRBD1 (5 bases). Germline V gives CDR1 SGHRS, CDR2 YFSETQ. With 4 bases removed from V and 2 bases from J, the gap between germline ends came to 13 bases. The length of the CDR3 is 15 residues. CDR3 sequence (DNA): TGCGCCAGCAGCCGCTCGGGGGTGGGCAATCAGCCCCAGCATTTT. This encodes CASSRSGVGNQPQHF.

This clone has just a few counts. V is TRBV5-5 and J is TRBJ2-1; 8 nucleotides align to TRBD2. The V segment lost 4 bases and the J segment 1 base; nucleotides outside the gene matches: 4. The CDR3 has 15 amino acids. Germline loops: CDR1 SGHKS, CDR2 YYEKEE (reference sequence). The CDR3 loop is CASSTRLASYNEQFF. Written as DNA, the CDR3 is TGTGCCAGCAGCACCCGACTAGCGTCCTACAATGAGCAGTTCTTC.

This chain joins TRBV7-2 and TRBJ2-7; 7 nucleotides line up with TRBD2. CDR3 length: 14 residues. The V gene's germline CDR1 is SGHTA and CDR2 FQGNSA. Losses at the gene ends were 5 bases for V and 2 bases for J; bases not matched to a gene: 6. The CDR3 sequence is CASSRDYGTYEQYF. CDR3 bases: TGTGCCAGCAGCCGGGACTACGGTACCTACGAGCAGTACTTC.

This sequence joins TRBV5-8 and TRBJ1-2, with TRBD1 as a possible D gene (6 bases). The CDR3 runs 15 residues. Trimming pared 1 base from V and 3 bases from J, leaving 13 bases between. The V gene's germline CDR1 is SGHTS and CDR2 YDEGEE. CDR3 residues: CASSLRGAGDYGYTF. The CDR3 DNA reads TGTGCCAGCAGCTTGCGTGGCGCAGGGGACTATGGCTACACCTTC.

The chain is built from TRBV2 and TRBJ1-1; D gene uncertain. V lost 7 bases and J lost 1, with 10 bases in between. This CDR3 has 13 amino acids. Germline CDR1 reads SNHLY; CDR2 reads FYNNEI. The CDR3 nucleotides are TGTGCCAGCATTCGGGCGGCGAACACTGAAGCTTTCTTT. Protein sequence: CASIRAANTEAFF.

The V call is TRBV6-1, the J call TRBJ2-2; 8 bases match TRBD2. J gave up 5 bases and V 2 bases, and 7 bases lay outside the gene matches. The CDR3 is made up of 16 amino acids. The germline gives CDR1 MNHNS, CDR2 SASEGT. CDR3 in amino acids: CASSERGVAGTGELFF. CDR3 in DNA: TGTGCCAGCAGTGAACGCGGGGTAGCGGGAACCGGGGAGCTGTTTTTT.

This rearrangement joins TRBV9 to TRBJ1-1, with a tentative D call TRBD1 (6 bases). Germline V gives CDR1 SGDLS, CDR2 YYNGEE. Trimming shortened V by 2 bases and J by 1 base, and 12 bases separated the two germline ends. This CDR3 region has 15 residues. CDR3 amino acids: CASSVGPGENTEAFF. Written as DNA, the CDR3 is TGTGCCAGCAGCGTGGGCCCAGGGGAGAACACTGAAGCTTTCTTT. Drawing the rest from reference TRBV9 and TRBJ1-1, the complete variable domain is DSGVTQTPKHLITATGQRVTLRCSPRSGDLSVYWYQQSLDQGLQFLIQYYNGEERAKGNILERFSAQQFPDLHSELNLSSLELGDSALYFCASSVGPGENTEAFFGQGTRLTVV.

This chain's CDR3 is CASSLGGTGAYEQYF. CDR3 sequence (DNA): TGTGCCAGCAGCTTAGGCGGGACAGGGGCGTACGAGCAGTACTTC. The chain employs TRBV11-3 and TRBJ2-7; 10 bases line up with TRBD1. V shed 1 base and J 4 bases; nucleotides not matched to a gene: 4. The CDR3 is 15 residues long. Germline V gives CDR1 SGHNT, CDR2 YENEEA.